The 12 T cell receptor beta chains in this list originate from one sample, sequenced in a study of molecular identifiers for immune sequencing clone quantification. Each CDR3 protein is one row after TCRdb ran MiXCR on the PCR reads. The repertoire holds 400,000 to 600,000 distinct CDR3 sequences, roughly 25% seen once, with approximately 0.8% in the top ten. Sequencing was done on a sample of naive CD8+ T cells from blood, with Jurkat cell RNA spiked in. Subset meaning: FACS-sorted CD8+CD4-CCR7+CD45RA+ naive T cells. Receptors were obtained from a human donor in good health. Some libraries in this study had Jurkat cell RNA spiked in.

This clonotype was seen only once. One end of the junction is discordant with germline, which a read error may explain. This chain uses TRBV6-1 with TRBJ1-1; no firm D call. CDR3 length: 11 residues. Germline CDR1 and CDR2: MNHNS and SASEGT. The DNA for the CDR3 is TGTGCCGGCAGTGACTTGGCAGGCGAAACTTTT. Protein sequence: CAGSDLAGETF.

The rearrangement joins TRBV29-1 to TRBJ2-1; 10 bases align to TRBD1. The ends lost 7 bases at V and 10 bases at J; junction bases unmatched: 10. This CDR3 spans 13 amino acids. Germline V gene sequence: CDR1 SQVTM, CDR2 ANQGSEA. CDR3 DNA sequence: TGCAGCGCACGACAGGGGGCGCAAAGGGAGCAGTTCTTC. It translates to CSARQGAQREQFF.

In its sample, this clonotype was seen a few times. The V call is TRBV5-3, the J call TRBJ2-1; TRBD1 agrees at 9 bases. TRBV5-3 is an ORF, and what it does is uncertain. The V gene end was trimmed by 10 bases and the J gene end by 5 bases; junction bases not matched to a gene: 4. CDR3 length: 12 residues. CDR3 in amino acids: CAEDRGDNEQFF. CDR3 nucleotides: TGTGCCGAAGACAGGGGGGACAATGAGCAGTTCTTC.

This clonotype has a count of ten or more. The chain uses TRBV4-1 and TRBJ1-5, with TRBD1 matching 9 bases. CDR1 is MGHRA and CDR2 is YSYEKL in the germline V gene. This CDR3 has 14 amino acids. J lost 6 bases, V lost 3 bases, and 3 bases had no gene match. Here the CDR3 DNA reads TGCGCCAGCAGCCACGAGGACAGGGGTCAGCCCCAGCATTTT. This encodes CASSHEDRGQPQHF.

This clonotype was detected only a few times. The CDR3 loop is CASSEGRPGGVGEKLFF. In nucleotides, the CDR3 is TGTGCCAGCAGTGAAGGCAGGCCTGGTGGTGTTGGAGAAAAACTGTTTTTT. The gene calls are TRBV2 and TRBJ1-4; unclear D gene. The CDR3 totals 17 residues. Per the germline V gene, CDR1 is SNHLY and CDR2 is FYNNEI. The V end was cut by 1 base, the J end by 8 bases, with 20 bases between. Filled out from reference TRBV2 and TRBJ1-4, the complete variable domain reads EPEVTQTPSHQVTQMGQEVILRCVPISNHLYFYWYRQILGQKVEFLVSFYNNEISEKSEIFDDQFSVERPDGSNFTLKIRSTKLEDSAMYFCASSEGRPGGVGEKLFFGSGTQLSVL.

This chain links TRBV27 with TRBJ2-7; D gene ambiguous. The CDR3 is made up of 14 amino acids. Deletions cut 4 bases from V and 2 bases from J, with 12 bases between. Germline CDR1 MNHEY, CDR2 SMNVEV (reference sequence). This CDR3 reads CASSSRTRTYEQYF. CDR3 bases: TGTGCCAGCAGTTCCCGGACCCGGACCTACGAGCAGTACTTC.

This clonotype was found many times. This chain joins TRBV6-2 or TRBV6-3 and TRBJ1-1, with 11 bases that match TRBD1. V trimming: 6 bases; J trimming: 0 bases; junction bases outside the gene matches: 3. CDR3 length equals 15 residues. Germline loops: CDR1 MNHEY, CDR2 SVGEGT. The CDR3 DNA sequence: TGTGCCAGCAGCAGGGGACAGGGGGTGAACACTGAAGCTTTCTTT. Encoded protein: CASSRGQGVNTEAFF.

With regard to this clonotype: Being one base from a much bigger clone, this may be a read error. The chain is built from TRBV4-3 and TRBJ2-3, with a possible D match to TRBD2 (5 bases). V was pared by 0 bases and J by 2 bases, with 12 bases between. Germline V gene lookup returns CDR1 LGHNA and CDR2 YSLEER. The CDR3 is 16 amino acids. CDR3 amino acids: CASSQDLLTNTDTQYF. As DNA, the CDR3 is TGCGCCAGCAGCCAAGATTTGCTGACTAACACAGATACGCAGTATTTT.

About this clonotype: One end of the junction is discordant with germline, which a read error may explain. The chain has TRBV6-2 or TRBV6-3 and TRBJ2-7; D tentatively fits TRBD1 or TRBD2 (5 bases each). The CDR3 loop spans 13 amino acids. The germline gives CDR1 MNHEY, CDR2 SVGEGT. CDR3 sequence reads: CASSRGQYYAQYF. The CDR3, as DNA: TGTGCCAGCAGTCGGGGCCAGTACTACGCGCAGTACTTC.

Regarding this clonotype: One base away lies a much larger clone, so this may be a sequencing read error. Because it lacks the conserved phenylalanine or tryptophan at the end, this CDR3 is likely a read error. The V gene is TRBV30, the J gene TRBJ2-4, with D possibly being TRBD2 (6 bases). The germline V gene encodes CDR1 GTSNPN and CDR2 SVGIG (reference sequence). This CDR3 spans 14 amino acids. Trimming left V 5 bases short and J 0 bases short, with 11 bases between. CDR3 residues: CAWSPGVAKNIQYL. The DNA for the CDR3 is TGTGCCTGGTCCCCGGGGGTAGCCAAAAACATTCAGTACCTC.

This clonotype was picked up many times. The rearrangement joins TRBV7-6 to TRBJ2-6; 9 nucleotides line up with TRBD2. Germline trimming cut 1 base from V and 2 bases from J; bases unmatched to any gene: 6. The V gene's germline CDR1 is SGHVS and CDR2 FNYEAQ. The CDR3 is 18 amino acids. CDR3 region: CASSLDMIAGAGANVLTF. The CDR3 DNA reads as TGTGCCAGCAGCTTAGATATGATAGCGGGGGCTGGGGCCAACGTCCTGACTTTC.

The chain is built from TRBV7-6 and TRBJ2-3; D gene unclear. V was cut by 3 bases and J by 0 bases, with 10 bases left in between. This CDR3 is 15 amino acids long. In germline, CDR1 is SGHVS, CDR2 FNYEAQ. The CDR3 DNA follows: TGTGCCAGCAGCTTTACCCCAGAGAGCACAGATACGCAGTATTTT. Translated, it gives CASSFTPESTDTQYF.